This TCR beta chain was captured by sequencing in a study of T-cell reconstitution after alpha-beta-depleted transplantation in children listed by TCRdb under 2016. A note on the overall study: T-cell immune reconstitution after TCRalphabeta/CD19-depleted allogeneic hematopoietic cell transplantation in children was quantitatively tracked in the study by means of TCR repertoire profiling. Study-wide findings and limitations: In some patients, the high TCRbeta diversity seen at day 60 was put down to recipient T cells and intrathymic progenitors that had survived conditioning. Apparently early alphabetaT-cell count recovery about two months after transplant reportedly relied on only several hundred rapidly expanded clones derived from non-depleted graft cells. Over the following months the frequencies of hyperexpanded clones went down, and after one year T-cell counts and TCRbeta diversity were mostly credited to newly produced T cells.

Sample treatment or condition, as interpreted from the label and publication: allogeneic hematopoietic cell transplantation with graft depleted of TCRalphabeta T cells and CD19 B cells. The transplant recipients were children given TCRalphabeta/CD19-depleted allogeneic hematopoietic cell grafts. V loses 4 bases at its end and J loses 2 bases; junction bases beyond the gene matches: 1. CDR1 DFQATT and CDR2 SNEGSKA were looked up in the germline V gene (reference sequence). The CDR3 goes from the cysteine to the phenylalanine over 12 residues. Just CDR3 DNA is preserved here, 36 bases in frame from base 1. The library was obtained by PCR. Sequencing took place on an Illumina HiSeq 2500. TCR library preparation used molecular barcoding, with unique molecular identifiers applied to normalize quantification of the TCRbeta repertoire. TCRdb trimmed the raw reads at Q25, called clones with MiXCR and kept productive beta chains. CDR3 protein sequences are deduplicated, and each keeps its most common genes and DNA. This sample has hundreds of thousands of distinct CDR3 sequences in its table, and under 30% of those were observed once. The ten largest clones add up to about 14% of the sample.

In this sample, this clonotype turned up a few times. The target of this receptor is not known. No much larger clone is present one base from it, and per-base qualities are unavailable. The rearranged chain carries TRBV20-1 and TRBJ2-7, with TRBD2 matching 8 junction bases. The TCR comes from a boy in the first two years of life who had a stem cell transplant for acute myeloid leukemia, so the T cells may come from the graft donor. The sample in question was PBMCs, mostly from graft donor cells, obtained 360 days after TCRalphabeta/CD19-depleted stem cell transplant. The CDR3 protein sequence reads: CSAKGLAYEQYF. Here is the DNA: TGCAGTGCTAAGGGACTAGCCTACGAGCAGTACTTC.